A single sample is the source of the 25 T cell receptor beta chains below, sequenced in a study of shared clonotypes between healthy human individuals. Here immunoSEQ multiplex PCR was the method, and the copy in TCRdb shows in-frame clones only, minus some. The data contain 2,100,000 or so clones, approximately 94% of them singletons. The sample consisted of naive CD4+ T cells sorted from blood. Specified subset: CD45RA+ positively selected. The receptor set was obtained from a man between 18 and 35 years old in good health.

The rearrangement joins TRBV7-9 to TRBJ2-3; D is possibly TRBD2 (6 bases). The CDR3 runs 15 residues. Deletions cut 5 bases from V and 0 bases from J, with 12 bases between. The germline CDR1 and CDR2 sequences are SEHNR and FQNEAQ (reference sequence). The CDR3 region is CASSQGGASTDTQYF. CDR3 nucleotide sequence: TGTGCCAGCAGCCAAGGAGGGGCTAGCACAGATACGCAGTATTTT.

The V and J genes are TRBV28 and TRBJ1-1; D not certain. Germline V CDR1 and CDR2: MDHEN, SYDVKM. The CDR3 length is 13 residues. Trimming took 5 bases from V and 0 from J, leaving 7 bases between them. The CDR3 reads CASSRKMNTEAFF. CDR3 bases: TGTGCCAGCAGTAGGAAAATGAACACTGAAGCTTTCTTT.

The chain uses TRBV7-2 and TRBJ1-1; 7 bases line up with TRBD1. The V gene end was trimmed by 2 bases and the J gene end by 7 bases; junction bases not matched to a gene: 10. The CDR3 sequence is 15 residues long. Per germline, CDR1 SGHTA and CDR2 FQGNSA. The chain's CDR3 is CASSLMGQSTFEAFF. For the CDR3, the DNA is TGTGCCAGCAGCTTAATGGGACAGAGCACTTTTGAAGCTTTCTTT.

The chain links TRBV14 to TRBJ2-7; TRBD2 might be the D (6 bases). Between the trimmed V and J ends, which lost 4 bases and 0 bases, there was a span of 16 bases. The CDR3 spans 16 residues. Germline V gene data show CDR1 as SGHDN and CDR2 as FVKESK. The CDR3 protein is CASSPLPTGDSYEQYF. The CDR3 DNA follows: TGTGCCAGCAGCCCTCTTCCGACGGGAGACTCCTACGAGCAGTACTTC.

V usage is TRBV7-6 and J usage is TRBJ2-1; 9 nucleotides match TRBD2. The V gene's germline CDR1 is SGHVS and CDR2 FNYEAQ. This CDR3 has 16 amino acids. Losses at the gene ends were 5 bases for V and 3 bases for J; bases not matched to a gene: 8. CDR3 sequence: CASSDIAGVVYNEQFF. The CDR3 nucleotides are TGTGCCAGCAGCGATATAGCGGGAGTGGTCTACAATGAGCAGTTCTTC.

This clone was picked up a small number of times. The chain has TRBV27 and TRBJ2-6; D uncertain. The ends were cut back, 6 bases at V and 1 base at J, with 10 bases in the middle. Per germline, CDR1 MNHEY and CDR2 SMNVEV (reference sequence). CDR3 size: 15 residues. CDR3 in amino acids: CASSRLGSGANVLTF. CDR3 sequence (DNA): TGTGCCAGCAGCCGCCTTGGGTCTGGGGCCAACGTCCTGACTTTC.

The chain combines TRBV29-1 with TRBJ2-1; D call uncertain. The CDR3 consists of 10 residues. The germline CDR1 and CDR2 sequences are SQVTM and ANQGSEA. V shed 2 bases and J shed 7 bases, with 3 bases lying between them. The CDR3 sequence is CSVEINEQFF. CDR3 DNA: TGCAGCGTTGAAATAAATGAGCAGTTCTTC.

This chain joins TRBV7-3 and TRBJ1-6; 7 nucleotides match TRBD1. The V gene's germline CDR1 is SGHTA and CDR2 FQGTGA. Trimming took 6 bases from V and 6 from J; bases not matched to a gene: 11. This CDR3 has 16 amino acids. CDR3 sequence: CASRDTRQGINSPLHF. As DNA, the CDR3 is TGTGCCAGCAGAGACACCCGACAGGGTATTAATTCACCCCTCCACTTT.

The rearrangement links TRBV7-9 to TRBJ2-7; unclear D gene. This CDR3 is 16 amino acids long. Germline loops: CDR1 SEHNR, CDR2 FQNEAQ (reference sequence). Trimming took 0 bases from V and 4 from J, leaving 16 bases between them. The DNA for the CDR3 is TGTGCCAGCAGCTTAGCCCCTCTTAGGTGGGAATACGAGCAGTACTTC. The encoded protein is CASSLAPLRWEYEQYF.

This chain links TRBV6-6 with TRBJ1-6; the match to TRBD1 covers 9 bases. The CDR3 is 15 amino acids. CDR1 and CDR2 (germline): MNHNY, SVGAGI (reference sequence). V lost 6 bases, J lost 9 bases, and 9 bases stayed unmatched. The CDR3 is CASSPSGTGSSPLHF. For the CDR3, the DNA is TGTGCCAGCAGCCCCTCCGGGACAGGGAGTTCACCCCTCCACTTT.

The V and J genes are TRBV11-3 and TRBJ2-5; possibly TRBD1 for D (5 bases). The germline V and J ends were trimmed by 1 base and 3 bases, with 15 bases remaining between them. The CDR3 has 16 amino acids. The germline V gene encodes CDR1 SGHNT and CDR2 YENEEA. This CDR3 is CASSLGGGRAEETQYF. The CDR3 DNA sequence: TGTGCCAGCAGCTTAGGGGGTGGCAGGGCGGAAGAGACCCAGTACTTC.

This chain connects TRBV5-1 to TRBJ2-7, with 8 positions matching TRBD1. Per the germline V gene, CDR1 is SGHRS and CDR2 is YFSETQ. CDR3 length: 14 residues. The V and J ends lost 4 bases and 5 bases, in that order; junction bases with no gene match: 8. CDR3 residues: CASSGLTGVNEQYF. DNA of the CDR3: TGCGCCAGCAGCGGATTGACAGGGGTTAACGAGCAGTACTTC.

In nucleotides, the CDR3 is TGTGCCAGCAGCGCCGGACAGGCGGGTCAGCCCCAGCATTTT. Translating it yields CASSAGQAGQPQHF. The chain uses TRBV7-6 and TRBJ1-5; TRBD1 aligns across 7 bases. This CDR3 has 14 amino acids. Trimming removed 5 bases from V and 6 bases from J; junction bases left unmatched: 7. Germline V CDR1 and CDR2: SGHVS, FNYEAQ.

This chain joins TRBV5-4 and TRBJ2-5, with 7 bases matching TRBD2. The length of the CDR3 is 13 residues. With 4 bases clipped from V and 5 bases from J, the junction kept 5 bases outside the gene matches. Per the germline V gene, CDR1 is SGHNT and CDR2 is YYREEE (reference sequence). The CDR3 reads CASSPLGGETQYF. Here the CDR3 DNA reads TGTGCCAGCAGCCCCCTGGGGGGGGAGACCCAGTACTTC. Drawing the rest from reference TRBV5-4 and TRBJ2-5, the complete variable domain is ETGVTQSPTHLIKTRGQQVTLRCSSQSGHNTVSWYQQALGQGPQFIFQYYREEENGRGNFPPRFSGLQFPNYSSELNVNALELDDSALYLCASSPLGGETQYFGPGTRLLVL.

This chain uses TRBV7-9 with TRBJ1-4; no clear D gene. Germline CDR1 SEHNR, CDR2 FQNEAQ (reference sequence). V was clipped by 3 bases and J by 0 bases, with 8 bases between them. This CDR3 has 15 residues. The CDR3 DNA is TGTGCCAGCAGCTTCCAGATTCCAACTAATGAAAAACTGTTTTTT. Translated, it gives CASSFQIPTNEKLFF.

As for this clone: The sample carries other DNA sequences with the same CDR3. J is TRBJ2-7 and V is TRBV5-1; D is unresolved. Germline V gives CDR1 SGHRS, CDR2 YFSETQ. V was pared by 0 bases and J by 0 bases, with 10 bases between. The CDR3 is made up of 15 amino acids. Written as DNA, the CDR3 is TGCGCCAGCAGCTTGGTAGGGCAAAGCTCCTACGAGCAGTACTTC. Encoded protein: CASSLVGQSSYEQYF. Complete variable domain (other parts from reference TRBV5-1 and TRBJ2-7): KAGVTQTPRYLIKTRGQQVTLSCSPISGHRSVSWYQQTPGQGLQFLFEYFSETQRNKGNFPGRFSGRQFSNSRSEMNVSTLELGDSALYLCASSLVGQSSYEQYFGPGTRLTVT.

The chain combines TRBV6-6 with TRBJ2-7; 7 positions agree with TRBD1. With V trimmed by 5 bases and J by 1 base, 8 bases remained unmatched. CDR3 length: 15 residues. Germline CDR1 is MNHNY and CDR2 is SVGAGI (reference sequence). The CDR3 nucleotides are TGTGCCAGCAGTCTCAGACAGGGATTATCCTACGAGCAGTACTTC. Translating it yields CASSLRQGLSYEQYF.

V and J are TRBV5-1 and TRBJ2-7, with 9 bases identical to TRBD1. Germline V CDR1 and CDR2: SGHRS, YFSETQ. This CDR3 region has 19 residues. Trimming cost V 4 bases and J 4 bases; bases outside gene matches: 21. In nucleotides, the CDR3 is TGCGCCAGCAGCGGGCGGGGACAGGGTCTGCGTCAGCTAAATTACGAGCAGTACTTC. It encodes CASSGRGQGLRQLNYEQYF.

The rearrangement uses TRBV4-1 and TRBJ1-2; D uncertain. The ends were cut back, 3 bases at V and 6 bases at J, with 8 bases in the middle. The CDR3 has 12 residues. The germline gives CDR1 MGHRA, CDR2 YSYEKL. The CDR3 is CASSQGWDGYTF. The CDR3 DNA is TGCGCCAGCAGCCAGGGGTGGGATGGCTACACCTTC.

CDR3 amino acids: CASSTPRGGHLGFGYGYTF. CDR3 bases: TGTGCCAGTAGTACCCCGAGAGGGGGGCACCTTGGATTCGGCTATGGCTACACCTTC. The chain links TRBV19 to TRBJ1-2, with D perhaps TRBD1 (6 bases). This CDR3 is 19 amino acids long. From germline, CDR1 is LNHDA and CDR2 SQIVND (reference sequence). The ends were cut back, 4 bases at V and 4 bases at J, with 28 bases in the middle.

The chain carries TRBV6-4 and TRBJ1-4; 12 nucleotides match TRBD1. Trimming removed 4 bases from V and 0 bases from J; junction bases left unmatched: 3. The CDR3 length is 17 residues. Germline lookup yields CDR1 MRHNA and CDR2 SNTAGT. The CDR3 bases are TGTGCCAGCAGTGGGGACAGGGGGCGGGCAACTAATGAAAAACTGTTTTTT. Protein product: CASSGDRGRATNEKLFF.

This clone was detected once. V and J are TRBV30 and TRBJ2-7, with TRBD1 matching over 11 bases. Germline CDR1 and CDR2: GTSNPN and SVGIG (reference sequence). Germline trimming cut 5 bases from V and 5 bases from J; bases unmatched to any gene: 8. The length of the CDR3 is 14 residues. The CDR3 DNA reads TGTGCCTGGCAACCGGGACAGGGGGTCGACGAGCAGTACTTC. This encodes CAWQPGQGVDEQYF. Looking up the rest from reference TRBV30 and TRBJ2-7 gives the full variable domain: SQTIHQWPATLVQPVGSPLSLECTVEGTSNPNLYWYRQAAGRGLQLLFYSVGIGQISSEVPQNLSASRPQDRQFILSSKKLLLSDSGFYLCAWQPGQGVDEQYFGPGTRLTVT.

The J gene is TRBJ2-2, the V gene TRBV5-1, with no clear D. Looked up from germline, CDR1 is SGHRS and CDR2 is YFSETQ. V was pared by 1 base and J by 6 bases, with 7 bases between. The CDR3 spans 13 residues. For the CDR3, the DNA is TGCGCCAGCAGCTTGTTTGAGGCCGGGGAGCTGTTTTTT. Translating gives CASSLFEAGELFF. Full variable domain (missing parts from reference TRBV5-1 and TRBJ2-2): KAGVTQTPRYLIKTRGQQVTLSCSPISGHRSVSWYQQTPGQGLQFLFEYFSETQRNKGNFPGRFSGRQFSNSRSEMNVSTLELGDSALYLCASSLFEAGELFFGEGSRLTVL.

A note on this clone: This sample also contains other DNA sequences that code for the same CDR3. The chain combines TRBV19 with TRBJ1-5; TRBD1 might be the D (5 bases). The CDR3 extends over 15 amino acids. V lost 8 bases and J lost 0, with 14 bases in between. Germline values: CDR1 LNHDA, CDR2 SQIVND (reference sequence). CDR3: CASRTTGYSNQPQHF. In DNA, the CDR3 is TGTGCCAGTCGGACAACGGGATATAGCAATCAGCCCCAGCATTTT.

The genes are TRBV18 and TRBJ2-7; TRBD1 aligns across 8 bases. The ends lost 6 bases at V and 1 base at J; junction bases unmatched: 5. Germline CDR1 reads KGHSH; CDR2 reads LQKENI. This CDR3 is 14 amino acids long. Here the CDR3 DNA reads TGTGCCAGCTCCGCCACAGGGGGTTCCTACGAGCAGTACTTC. Encoded protein: CASSATGGSYEQYF. The whole variable domain, remainder taken from reference TRBV18 and TRBJ2-7, is NAGVMQNPRHLVRRRGQEARLRCSPMKGHSHVYWYRQLPEEGLKFMVYLQKENIIDESGMPKERFSAEFPKEGPSILRIQQVVRGDSAAYFCASSATGGSYEQYFGPGTRLTVT.